Presented here are 32 T cell receptor beta chains from one specimen sequenced in a study of blood T cell repertoires in COVID-19. The method was immunoSEQ multiplex PCR; TCRdb's version includes in-frame clones alone and lacks a portion of them. The sample includes 210,000 or so clones, nearly 90% of them seen just once. The sample taken for sequencing was PBMCs or T cells enriched from blood (not recorded which). The receptors originated from a man aged 30 to 39 who had recovered from COVID-19.

CDR3 region: CASSYWGTGRAYEQYF. CDR3 bases: TGTGCCAGCAGTTACTGGGGGACAGGCCGCGCCTACGAGCAGTACTTC. The chain recombines TRBV6-5 with TRBJ2-7, with 8 bases that match TRBD1. Trimming removed 1 base from V and 2 bases from J; junction bases left unmatched: 7. This CDR3 region has 16 residues. The germline V gene has CDR1 MNHEY and CDR2 SVGAGI.

This rearrangement joins TRBV6-5 to TRBJ1-2, with 9 bases fitting TRBD1. This CDR3 is 15 amino acids long. The trim removed 7 bases at V and 7 bases at J, leaving 13 bases unmatched. The germline V gene encodes CDR1 MNHEY and CDR2 SVGAGI. DNA of the CDR3: TGTGCCAGCAACGAGGGGACAGGGTGGGTGGTTGGCTACACCTTC. Amino acids: CASNEGTGWVVGYTF.

The CDR3 here is CASSLGTGGRNEQYF. In DNA form, the CDR3 reads TGTGCCAGCAGCCTTGGGACAGGGGGTAGGAACGAGCAGTACTTC. V and J are TRBV5-5 and TRBJ2-7; the match to TRBD1 covers 11 bases. V lost 4 bases, J lost 5 bases, and 8 bases stayed unmatched. Germline lookup yields CDR1 SGHKS and CDR2 YYEKEE (reference sequence). The CDR3 is made up of 15 amino acids.

Worth noting for this clone: The same CDR3 can be traced to other DNA sequences in this sample. This sequence joins TRBV4-1 and TRBJ2-7, with 8 bases that match TRBD1. Germline trimming cut 1 base from V and 1 base from J; bases unmatched to any gene: 3. CDR1 is MGHRA, CDR2 YSYEKL, per germline. This CDR3 contains 15 residues. The CDR3 region is CASSQGQGASYEQYF. The CDR3 DNA is TGCGCCAGCAGCCAAGGGCAGGGGGCTTCCTACGAGCAGTACTTC.

This clone was picked up one time. The chain links TRBV3-1 (or the pseudogene TRBV3-2) to TRBJ1-6; D is ambiguous. Germline V gene data show CDR1 as LGHDT and CDR2 as YNNKEL (reference sequence). The CDR3 contains 17 residues. With 11 bases removed from V and 0 bases from J, the gap between germline ends came to 20 bases. The CDR3, as DNA: TGTGCCGGCCGAAACCAAGAGGTAAGCTCCTATAATTCACCCCTCCACTTT. This sequence encodes CAGRNQEVSSYNSPLHF.

The rearrangement uses TRBV7-8 and TRBJ2-1; tentatively, D is TRBD2 (7 bases). Germline CDR1 SGHVS, CDR2 FQNEAQ. V lost 4 bases, J lost 2 bases, and 12 bases lay in between. The CDR3 totals 15 residues. The CDR3 DNA sequence: TGTGCCAGCAGCTGGGGGGGCGCCACCTACAATGAGCAGTTCTTC. Its protein is CASSWGGATYNEQFF.

The chain has TRBV6-5 and TRBJ2-5, with D possibly being TRBD2 (6 bases). Trimming removed 5 bases from V and 5 bases from J, with 15 bases in between. CDR1 is MNHEY and CDR2 is SVGAGI in the germline V gene. There are 14 residues in the CDR3. The CDR3 region is CASSRNYGGETQYF. CDR3 coding DNA: TGTGCCAGCAGTCGAAACTATGGGGGGGAGACCCAGTACTTC.

The gene calls are TRBV10-1 and TRBJ2-1, with TRBD2 matching over 10 bases. The junction had 14 bases not matched to a gene; V was cut back by 5 bases and J by 7 bases. The CDR3 has 17 amino acids. From germline, CDR1 is WNHNN and CDR2 SYGVQD (reference sequence). The CDR3, as DNA: TGCGCCAGCAGTCCGCAAGCGGGAGGGCCTTGGTCAAATGAGCAGTTCTTC. Translation gives CASSPQAGGPWSNEQFF.

This clone was seen just once. This chain links TRBV3-1 (or the pseudogene TRBV3-2) with TRBJ2-7; 7 positions agree with TRBD1. Germline trimming cut 4 bases from V and 4 bases from J; bases unmatched to any gene: 4. The CDR3 contains 13 residues. Germline CDR1 LGHDT, CDR2 YNNKEL (reference sequence). The DNA for the CDR3 is TGTGCCAGCAGCCGGGACAGTCTTTACGAGCAGTACTTC. Protein sequence: CASSRDSLYEQYF.

V and J are TRBV7-3 and TRBJ2-1; 7 bases line up with TRBD1. The CDR3 is 14 residues long. Trimming cost V 5 bases and J 9 bases; bases outside gene matches: 10. The germline CDR1 and CDR2 sequences are SGHTA and FQGTGA. CDR3 region: CASSMRTGNREQFF. DNA for the CDR3: TGTGCCAGCAGCATGCGGACAGGCAATCGTGAGCAGTTCTTC.

CDR3 in amino acids: CASSSGTTFSYEQYF. CDR3 in DNA: TGTGCCAGCAGTTCCGGGACTACCTTCTCCTACGAGCAGTACTTC. J is TRBJ2-7 and V is TRBV28; 7 positions agree with TRBD2. V shed 4 bases, J shed 0 bases, and the junction held 6 bases outside the gene matches. The CDR3 has 15 amino acids. Germline-derived CDR1 and CDR2 are MDHEN and SYDVKM.

The V and J genes are TRBV5-1 and TRBJ2-1, with 7 bases identical to TRBD2. The V segment lost 4 bases and the J segment 0 bases; nucleotides outside the gene matches: 4. Germline V gene data show CDR1 as SGHRS and CDR2 as YFSETQ. The CDR3 runs to 15 residues. CDR3 sequence reads: CASSTAGASYNEQFF. The DNA of the CDR3 is TGCGCCAGCAGCACGGCGGGAGCCTCCTACAATGAGCAGTTCTTC.

The chain couples TRBV2 to TRBJ1-2, with no clear D. V lost 6 bases to trimming and J lost 8 bases, with 13 bases between them. This CDR3 contains 12 residues. Germline V lookup: CDR1 SNHLY, CDR2 FYNNEI. The CDR3, as DNA: TGTGCCAGCAGGGAGGACGGCCCAGGCTACACCTTC. Translated: CASREDGPGYTF.

CDR3 DNA sequence: TGCGCCAGCAGCCCTCAGGACAACAATGAGCAGTTCTTC. Translating gives CASSPQDNNEQFF. The chain has TRBV5-1 and TRBJ2-1; perhaps TRBD1 as D (5 bases). Trimming removed 4 bases at V and 5 bases at J, with 10 bases between. The CDR3 consists of 13 residues. CDR1 SGHRS and CDR2 YFSETQ come from the germline V gene.

The rearrangement uses TRBV30 and TRBJ1-2, with 7 bases that match TRBD1. The trim removed 3 bases at V and 1 base at J, leaving 2 bases unmatched. From germline, CDR1 is GTSNPN and CDR2 SVGIG (reference sequence). The CDR3 loop spans 13 amino acids. The CDR3 DNA sequence: TGTGCCTGGAGACAGGGGAATAACTATGGCTACACCTTC. It specifies CAWRQGNNYGYTF. Filled out from reference TRBV30 and TRBJ1-2, the complete variable domain reads SQTIHQWPATLVQPVGSPLSLECTVEGTSNPNLYWYRQAAGRGLQLLFYSVGIGQISSEVPQNLSASRPQDRQFILSSKKLLLSDSGFYLCAWRQGNNYGYTFGSGTRLTVV.

The chain joins TRBV30 to TRBJ1-1; 8 bases agree with TRBD1. CDR1 is GTSNPN, CDR2 SVGIG, per germline (reference sequence). The CDR3 runs to 13 residues. V lost 7 bases, J lost 10 bases, and 14 bases stayed unmatched. This chain's CDR3 is CALTGVGFSVAFF. The CDR3 region has the DNA TGTGCCTTGACAGGGGTCGGGTTTAGTGTAGCTTTCTTT.

This chain uses TRBV25-1 with TRBJ2-7; 7 positions agree with TRBD1. This CDR3 has 12 residues. Germline lookup yields CDR1 MGHDK and CDR2 SYGVNS. Trimming at V came to 11 bases and at J to 5 bases, leaving 9 bases not matched to a gene. CDR3 sequence reads: CAARDRVDEQYF. In DNA form, the CDR3 reads TGTGCCGCCCGTGACAGGGTTGACGAGCAGTACTTC.

This clone was seen a single time. The chain joins TRBV9 to TRBJ1-2, with D possibly matching TRBD1 (6 bases). The V gene's germline CDR1 is SGDLS and CDR2 YYNGEE. V was clipped by 0 bases and J by 5 bases, with 35 bases between them. CDR3 length: 22 residues. The CDR3 DNA is TGTGCCAGCAGCGTAGTACGCCCTAGCCGACGATTGCAGGGGCCGAACCATTATGGCTACACCTTC. Residues: CASSVVRPSRRLQGPNHYGYTF.

The chain couples TRBV3-1 (or the pseudogene TRBV3-2) to TRBJ1-2, with D uncertain. V was cut by 1 base and J by 5 bases, with 11 bases left in between. The CDR3 runs 14 residues. The germline V gene has CDR1 LGHDT and CDR2 YNNKEL (reference sequence). The CDR3 nucleotides are TGTGCCAGCAGCCAAGCTCGGGTTCCTTATGGCTACACCTTC. Encoded protein: CASSQARVPYGYTF.

The rearrangement links TRBV9 to TRBJ1-1, with TRBD1 identical over 10 bases. Trimming took 4 bases from V and 3 from J; bases not matched to a gene: 6. The CDR3 consists of 15 residues. Germline V gene data show CDR1 as SGDLS and CDR2 as YYNGEE. The CDR3 region is CASSPRQGAYTEAFF. The DNA for the CDR3 is TGTGCCAGCAGCCCCCGACAGGGGGCTTACACTGAAGCTTTCTTT.

V usage is TRBV6-2 or TRBV6-3 and J usage is TRBJ2-7; D is perhaps TRBD2 (5 bases). V was trimmed by 5 bases and J by 3 bases, leaving 11 bases between them. CDR1 and CDR2 from the germline V gene are MNHEY and SVGEGT. The CDR3 has 13 residues. Written as DNA, the CDR3 is TGTGCCAGCAGTCGCCGGGAATTCTACGAGCAGTACTTC. Encoded protein: CASSRREFYEQYF.

The rearrangement joins TRBV28 to TRBJ2-1, with 14 bases lining up with TRBD2. V lost 4 bases, J lost 12 bases, and 11 bases stayed unmatched. The CDR3 is 16 amino acids. CDR1 is MDHEN and CDR2 is SYDVKM in the germline V gene. The CDR3 DNA sequence: TGTGCCAGCAGTTCCCCTACCGGGACTAGCGGGAGAAGGCAGTTCTTC. Encoded protein: CASSSPTGTSGRRQFF.

This clone was found many times. The rearrangement uses TRBV6-4 and TRBJ2-7; 12 positions match TRBD2. The length of the CDR3 is 15 residues. Germline-derived CDR1 and CDR2 are MRHNA and SNTAGT. V was pared by 3 bases and J by 0 bases, with 0 bases of the junction left unmatched. DNA for the CDR3: TGTGCCAGCAGTGAGACTAGCGGGAGCTCCTACGAGCAGTACTTC. As protein: CASSETSGSSYEQYF.

About this clone: A much larger clone differs by one base, so this may be a read error. The V gene is TRBV6-5, the J gene TRBJ2-7; 7 bases fit TRBD1. V lost 0 bases, J lost 0 bases, and 2 bases stayed unmatched. Germline V gene sequence: CDR1 MNHEY, CDR2 SVGAGI. The CDR3 is 15 amino acids. DNA of the CDR3: TGTGCCAGCAGTTACTCGTGGGACAGCTCCTACGAGCAGTACTTC. Its protein is CASSYSWDSSYEQYF.

The rearrangement uses TRBV18 and TRBJ1-1, with D unclear. The CDR3 length is 16 residues. The ends were cut back, 1 base at V and 5 bases at J, with 17 bases in the middle. Per the germline V gene, CDR1 is KGHSH and CDR2 is LQKENI. The CDR3 DNA reads as TGTGCCAGCTCACCACGATCGGCCCCACTAAGGACTGAAGCTTTCTTT. Amino acid sequence: CASSPRSAPLRTEAFF.

The chain has TRBV7-9 and TRBJ2-1; TRBD2 might be the D (6 bases). V gave up 7 bases and J gave up 7 bases, with 17 bases separating them. This CDR3 region has 14 residues. Germline V gene data show CDR1 as SEHNR and CDR2 as FQNEAQ (reference sequence). The CDR3 here is CASTLVAGSNEQFF. The CDR3 region has the DNA TGTGCCAGCACCCTCGTGGCGGGATCAAATGAGCAGTTCTTC.

V and J are TRBV27 and TRBJ2-7; 10 bases align to TRBD1. V dropped 9 bases and J dropped 6; count of bases not matched to a gene: 8. CDR1 is MNHEY and CDR2 is SMNVEV in the germline V gene (reference sequence). The CDR3 length is 13 residues. The CDR3 nucleotides are TGTGCCAGTAACCGGGACAGGGGCTCCGAGCAGTACTTC. It yields the protein CASNRDRGSEQYF.

The chain carries TRBV7-9 and TRBJ1-4; TRBD1 matches at 8 bases. The CDR3 extends over 15 amino acids. With V trimmed by 5 bases and J by 2 bases, 4 bases remained unmatched. Germline-derived CDR1 and CDR2 are SEHNR and FQNEAQ (reference sequence). DNA of the CDR3: TGTGCCAGCAGCACAAGGACAGGGACTAATGAAAAACTGTTTTTT. Encoded protein: CASSTRTGTNEKLFF.

The chain recombines TRBV27 with TRBJ2-7; 7 bases are a match to TRBD1. The ends lost 5 bases at V and 3 bases at J; junction bases unmatched: 1. The CDR3 has 12 amino acids. CDR1 and CDR2 (germline): MNHEY, SMNVEV (reference sequence). The CDR3: CASSRDSYEQYF. DNA of the CDR3: TGTGCCAGCAGTAGGGACAGCTACGAGCAGTACTTC.

The chain couples TRBV2 to TRBJ2-2; D is uncertain. The V gene's germline CDR1 is SNHLY and CDR2 FYNNEI. This CDR3 comprises 12 residues. The CDR3 sequence is CAERGNTGELFF. Written as DNA, the CDR3 is TGTGCGGAGAGAGGGAACACCGGGGAGCTGTTTTTT. Together with reference TRBV2 and TRBJ2-2, the CDR3 gives the full variable domain: EPEVTQTPSHQVTQMGQEVILRCVPISNHLYFYWYRQILGQKVEFLVSFYNNEISEKSEIFDDQFSVERPDGSNFTLKIRSTKLEDSAMYFCAERGNTGELFFGEGSRLTVL.

This rearrangement joins TRBV10-2 to TRBJ2-7, with D unresolved. The CDR3 has 15 amino acids. Germline assignment: CDR1 WSHSY and CDR2 SAAADI. Trimming shortened V by 3 bases and J by 0 bases, and 12 bases separated the two germline ends. The CDR3 loop reads CASSDLSVSSYEQYF. The CDR3 coding sequence is TGCGCCAGCAGTGATTTATCGGTTAGCTCCTACGAGCAGTACTTC.

J is TRBJ1-2 and V is TRBV3-1 (or the pseudogene TRBV3-2); no definite D call. Germline CDR1 and CDR2: LGHDT and YNNKEL (reference sequence). Trimming removed 4 bases from V and 2 bases from J, with 8 bases in between. This CDR3 has 13 amino acids. CDR3 sequence (DNA): TGTGCCAGCAGCCGACACCTAAACTATGGCTACACCTTC. Its translation: CASSRHLNYGYTF.